The source of this T cell receptor (beta chain) is a study of blood T cell repertoires in COVID-19. On the study more broadly: From the United States, Italy and Spain came samples of acute and convalescent COVID-19. From T cells, B-cell-depleted T cells, or PBMCs came the material, which was cDNA or gDNA.

Authors' processing steps: Quantification of nucleated cells was approximated via reference gene primer amplification. TCRdb keeps only in-frame clones here, not all; method: immunoSEQ multiplex PCR. That table is the source of V, J and clone size, and D and trimming were worked out from the DNA. The sample lists more than 15,000 clones, around nine tenths occurring once. V was clipped by 1 base and J by 1 base, with 4 bases between them. The CDR3 sequence is 14 residues long. Germline CDR1 is LGHDT and CDR2 is YNNKEL (reference sequence). The sequenced material came from peripheral blood. This chain joins TRBV3-1 (or the pseudogene TRBV3-2) and TRBJ2-2; no definite D call. This clonotype originated in a human donor in a cohort sampled during active COVID-19. The CDR3 reads CASSQVRNTGELFF. CDR3 DNA sequence: TGTGCCAGCAGCCAAGTTCGGAACACCGGGGAGCTGTTTTTT.